This T cell receptor beta chain was sequenced for a study of blood T cell repertoires in COVID-19. Produced via immunoSEQ multiplex PCR; TCRdb's table is partial and in-frame only. The sample yields 150,000 or so clones, about four fifths seen once. V trimming: 0 bases; J trimming: 0 bases; junction bases outside the gene matches: 3. Germline V gives CDR1 MNHEY, CDR2 SVGAGI. This CDR3 contains 16 residues. This rearrangement joins TRBV6-5 to TRBJ2-3; 7 bases map to TRBD2. The sample consisted of peripheral blood. The receptor's source is a woman in her sixties or seventies with acute or convalescent COVID-19. In DNA form, the CDR3 reads TGTGCCAGCAGTTACTCACTAGCGACTAGCACAGATACGCAGTATTTT. Amino acid sequence: CASSYSLATSTDTQYF.